These 23 T cell receptor beta chains were sequenced from one sample in a study of blood T cells in healthy people across ages. A second PCR, run for 7 to 11 cycles, used a sample-barcoded 5' primer plus a J-beta primer mix. TCRdb called the 5' RACE reads again in MiXCR, with one record for every CDR3 protein. The sample gives about 1.5 million distinct CDR3 sequences, approximately 39% of which show up once; around 4% is in the top ten. The sample taken for sequencing was blood. The receptors shown here come from a woman aged 18 to 35 in good health.

With respect to this clonotype: The junction does not match germline at one end; this may be a read error. This chain links TRBV27 with TRBJ1-2; D perhaps matches TRBD1 (6 bases). Germline V CDR1 and CDR2: MNHEY, SMNVEV (reference sequence). The CDR3 has 17 amino acids. CDR3 loop: CARSLSVGAWKEGGYTF. Here the CDR3 DNA reads TGTGCCAGAAGTTTATCGGTGGGGGCTTGGAAAGAGGGGGGCTACACCTTC.

In its sample, this clonotype was seen a few times. V and J are TRBV15 and TRBJ2-1, with 8 nucleotides matching TRBD2. The CDR3 is made up of 16 amino acids. The germline V gene encodes CDR1 LNHNV and CDR2 YYDKDF (reference sequence). V dropped 3 bases and J dropped 9; count of bases not matched to a gene: 13. The CDR3 DNA follows: TGTGCCACCAGCAGGATTAGCGGGGACAAATTGAGTGAGCAGTTCTTC. As protein: CATSRISGDKLSEQFF.

The genes are TRBV10-3 and TRBJ1-3, with D maybe TRBD1 (5 bases). V was pared by 10 bases and J by 5 bases, with 15 bases between. This CDR3 comprises 13 residues. Germline V lookup: CDR1 ENHRY, CDR2 SYGVKD. The CDR3 coding sequence is TGTGCCACGGGGACTCAATCCCGAAACACCATATATTTT. It translates to CATGTQSRNTIYF.

Concerning this clonotype: A read error may be the cause here, since a much bigger clone is one base away. V gene TRBV9 combines with J gene TRBJ2-3; the D gene is possibly TRBD2 (6 bases). The V gene's germline CDR1 is SGDLS and CDR2 YYNGEE. The CDR3 has 15 amino acids. CDR3 sequence reads: CASSVNTGWGGTRYF. CDR3 sequence (DNA): TGTGCCAGCAGCGTTAATACGGGCTGGGGAGGTACGCGGTATTTT.

The V and J genes are TRBV18 and TRBJ2-1; the D is unclear. The CDR3 has 14 residues. V lost 3 bases, J lost 5 bases, and 11 bases lay in between. The germline V gene encodes CDR1 KGHSH and CDR2 LQKENI. CDR3 bases: TGTGCCAGCTCACCGTCTCTGGGCGACAATGAGCAGTTCTTC. Translating gives CASSPSLGDNEQFF.

This chain links TRBV9 with TRBJ2-6; D tentatively fits TRBD1 or TRBD2 (5 bases each). This CDR3 spans 19 amino acids. Germline V gene data show CDR1 as SGDLS and CDR2 as YYNGEE. The V gene lost 1 base and the J gene lost 0 bases, with 17 bases spanning the gap. This CDR3 is CASSVPTRGAVSGANVLTF. DNA for the CDR3: TGTGCCAGCAGCGTACCTACACGAGGGGCGGTCTCTGGGGCCAACGTCCTGACTTTC.

The chain recombines TRBV7-9 with TRBJ2-7, with a weak D call TRBD1 (5 bases). The CDR3 runs to 13 residues. The V gene's germline CDR1 is SEHNR and CDR2 FQNEAQ (reference sequence). V gave up 5 bases and J gave up 5 bases, with 13 bases separating them. Written as DNA, the CDR3 is TGTGCCAGCAGCGCAAAGGGGAAGGACGAGCAGTACTTC. Its translation: CASSAKGKDEQYF.

V and J are TRBV21-1 and TRBJ2-3; the table's D call, TRBD2, has no DNA check behind it. TRBV21-1 is a pseudogene locus. The CDR3 extends over 17 amino acids. In DNA form, the CDR3 reads TGTGCCAGCAGCAAAGGACCTCTAGCGGGAGAAGGAGATACGCAGTATTTT. It codes for CASSKGPLAGEGDTQYF.

This clonotype occurred a few times. The chain uses TRBV20-1 and TRBJ2-3; D perhaps matches TRBD2 (5 bases). Trimming pared 3 bases from V and 5 bases from J, leaving 9 bases between. Germline-derived CDR1 and CDR2 are DFQATT and SNEGSKA (reference sequence). The CDR3 spans 12 residues. The CDR3 DNA is TGCAGTGCTAGGGGGAGTTTAGATACGCAGTATTTT. Encoded protein: CSARGSLDTQYF.

This clonotype has only a few counts. The V gene is TRBV11-1, the J gene TRBJ2-5, with TRBD1 matching over 10 bases. Gene TRBJ2-7 matches the end of the DNA better, so the J call may be wrong. The germline gives CDR1 SGHAT, CDR2 FQDESV (reference sequence). This CDR3 has 14 amino acids. The CDR3 coding sequence is TGTGCAAGTCTACCGGGACAGGGGACCCTCGAGCAGTACTTC. This codes for CASLPGQGTLEQYF.

V gene TRBV14 combines with J gene TRBJ2-7; D may be TRBD2 (5 bases). V was trimmed by 4 bases and J by 5 bases, leaving 12 bases between them. This CDR3 is built from 13 residues. Per germline, CDR1 SGHDN and CDR2 FVKESK. The CDR3 region has the DNA TGTGCCAGCAGCCGGGAGATAATCCACGAGCAGTACTTC. Protein: CASSREIIHEQYF.

The genes are TRBV12-3 or TRBV12-4 and TRBJ1-5, with TRBD1 matching over 7 bases. Trimming cost V 5 bases and J 6 bases; bases outside gene matches: 4. CDR3 length: 13 residues. In DNA, the CDR3 is TGTGCCAGCAGTGTCAGGGGGGTTCAGCCCCAGCATTTT. This gives the protein CASSVRGVQPQHF.

The gene calls are TRBV20-1 and TRBJ2-5; the match to TRBD2 covers 8 bases. The J call may not be correct, given that the DNA end is closer to TRBJ2-7. This CDR3 has 15 residues. Germline V gene sequence: CDR1 DFQATT, CDR2 SNEGSKA (reference sequence). DNA of the CDR3: TGCAGTGCTAGAGGCAGACCAGCGGGAGAAAACGAGCAGTACTTC. Amino acids: CSARGRPAGENEQYF.

The chain recombines TRBV25-1 with TRBJ2-3, with D perhaps TRBD2 (6 bases). This CDR3 has 14 residues. V lost 2 bases, J lost 8 bases, and 14 bases lay in between. CDR1 and CDR2 (germline): MGHDK, SYGVNS. The CDR3 sequence: CASSERTGVGTQYF. DNA for the CDR3: TGTGCCAGCAGTGAACGAACGGGGGTGGGTACGCAGTATTTT.

The table lists this clonotype with a few counts. The chain couples TRBV27 to TRBJ1-5, with TRBD1 matching 9 bases. Per germline, CDR1 MNHEY and CDR2 SMNVEV (reference sequence). This CDR3 has 15 residues. The junction had 2 bases not matched to a gene; V was cut back by 0 bases and J by 5 bases. CDR3 bases: TGTGCCAGCAGTTTATCGGGACAGGGTCATCAGCCCCAGCATTTT. Translated: CASSLSGQGHQPQHF.

The chain carries TRBV7-9 and TRBJ2-4; no reliable D call. V was cut by 1 base and J by 3 bases, with 7 bases left in between. CDR3 size: 14 residues. Germline V gene data show CDR1 as SEHNR and CDR2 as FQNEAQ (reference sequence). Written as DNA, the CDR3 is TGTGCCAGCAGCTTAGAAGGGCGCAAAAACATTCAGTACTTC. Encoded protein: CASSLEGRKNIQYF.

There are a few counts of this clonotype. The chain has TRBV7-3 and TRBJ2-7; either TRBD1 or TRBD2 may supply D (5 bases each). The V end was cut by 5 bases, the J end by 2 bases, with 13 bases between. CDR1 SGHTA and CDR2 FQGTGA come from the germline V gene. CDR3 length: 14 amino acids. The DNA for the CDR3 is TGTGCCAGCAGCCCGGGACCTTCCACCTACGAGCAGTACTTC. Protein sequence: CASSPGPSTYEQYF.

This clonotype was detected once. At one of its ends the junction is not consistent with the germline gene, which may arise from a read error. The gene calls are TRBV30 and TRBJ1-1, with D possibly matching TRBD1 (6 bases). The germline gives CDR1 GTSNPN, CDR2 SVGIG (reference sequence). The CDR3 is 12 residues long. The CDR3 sequence: CAWGQLNTVAFF. For the CDR3, the DNA is TGTGCCTGGGGACAGCTGAACACTGTAGCTTTCTTT.

V is TRBV10-3 and J is TRBJ2-1; 16 positions agree with TRBD2. CDR3 size: 19 residues. V was pared by 6 bases and J by 6 bases, with 14 bases of the junction left unmatched. Germline CDR1 reads ENHRY; CDR2 reads SYGVKD. In nucleotides, the CDR3 is TGTGCCATCAGCGCCGCCGGGACTAGCGGGGGGGCGTCTCGCAATGAGCAGTTCTTC. This codes for CAISAAGTSGGASRNEQFF.

The rearrangement links TRBV7-8 to TRBJ2-1; D possibly corresponds to TRBD2 (5 bases). V was clipped by 5 bases and J by 0 bases, with 11 bases between them. The CDR3 is made up of 15 amino acids. Germline V lookup: CDR1 SGHVS, CDR2 FQNEAQ. CDR3 region: CASSQSSASYNEQFF. In DNA, the CDR3 is TGTGCCAGCAGCCAAAGTAGCGCCTCCTACAATGAGCAGTTCTTC.

The chain joins TRBV27 to TRBJ2-2; TRBD2 agrees at 8 bases. CDR1 is MNHEY, CDR2 SMNVEV, per germline (reference sequence). V dropped 0 bases and J dropped 4; count of bases not matched to a gene: 4. The CDR3 has 16 amino acids. This CDR3 is CASSLSTSGTTGELFF. CDR3 coding DNA: TGTGCCAGCAGTTTATCTACTAGCGGCACCACCGGGGAGCTGTTTTTT.

The gene calls are TRBV18 and TRBJ1-2; 9 bases align to TRBD1. The germline V gene has CDR1 KGHSH and CDR2 LQKENI. The CDR3 totals 14 residues. V lost 3 bases, J lost 7 bases, and 6 bases stayed unmatched. CDR3 DNA: TGTGCCAGCTCACCCGGGACAGGGATCTTTGGCTACACCTTC. Encoded protein: CASSPGTGIFGYTF.

The rearrangement links TRBV27 to TRBJ2-4, with D perhaps TRBD1 or TRBD2 (5 bases each). The closer fit of TRBJ2-7 to the DNA end suggests the J call may be wrong. In germline, CDR1 is MNHEY, CDR2 SMNVEV (reference sequence). This CDR3 has 14 residues. The CDR3 sequence is CASSLFQGPDEQYF. The CDR3 nucleotides are TGTGCCAGCAGTTTATTTCAGGGACCAGACGAGCAGTACTTC.